The following is a TCR beta chain sequence with its context. Its specificity is unknown. The CDR3 is made up of 14 amino acids. Trimming at V came to 1 base and at J to 3 bases, leaving 0 bases not matched to a gene. Germline CDR1 SGHVS, CDR2 FQNEAQ. The entry originates in a study of Ad26.COV2.S vaccination and SARS-CoV-2 variants. Measured with immunoSEQ multiplex PCR; TCRdb has only the in-frame clones, and not every one. The table shows 450,000 to 550,000 clones, with roughly nine tenths occurring only once. Study-wide results and caveats: Substantial breadth in spike-specific CD8+ and CD4+ T cell responses was reportedly seen after vaccination.

Treatment here: over 15 received Ad26.COV2.S at low or high dose, single or two shots; roughly 5 received placebo; per-sample allocation not given. Following the first vaccine or placebo injection, samples were taken on day 63. The sequenced sample was peripheral blood, obtained in a trial of Ad26.COV2.S vaccine versus placebo. This clonotype was sampled from a person between 18 and 65 years old who received the Ad26.COV2.S COVID-19 vaccine or a placebo. J is TRBJ2-5 and V is TRBV7-8; 9 bases line up with TRBD1. CDR3 in DNA: TGTGCCAGCAGCTTAGGGACAGGGGAAGAGACCCAGTACTTC. It encodes CASSLGTGEETQYF.